These T cell receptor beta chains were read from a single sample in a study of regulatory T cells in long-lasting Graves disease. TCRdb reanalysed the multiplex PCR reads using MiXCR and keeps one entry per CDR3 protein. The data contain 200,000 to 250,000 distinct CDR3 sequences, around 21% of them seen just once; the ten biggest clones take up approximately 14%. Material: peripheral blood mononuclear cells (PBMCs), obtained at new diagnosis, from a patient treated with antithyroid drugs. All receptors come from a female donor with Graves disease. Both conserved end residues are part of each CDR3. Each record gives: V gene, D gene, clone size, J gene, CDR3 protein. A D gene is named only where the DNA matches it firmly. Only part of the rows carry a size: once, few, many, or a class if the clone is expanded.

>TRBV19|TRBD2|few|TRBJ2-5
CASSLGGRRGETQYF
>TRBV5-1|TRBD1|many|TRBJ1-1
CASSLGGQRTMNTEAFF
>TRBV5-1|TRBD1|NA|TRBJ2-3
CASSIRQGAVTDTQYF
>TRBV6-1|NA|many|TRBJ1-2
CASSEEKGRIYGYTF
>TRBV11-3|NA|NA|TRBJ2-7
CASSSPRNAYEQYF
>TRBV12-3/TRBV12-4|TRBD1|NA|TRBJ1-1
CASIIDGTGGTEAFF
>TRBV20-1|TRBD2|few|TRBJ2-1
CSARDLLAGGYNEQFF
>TRBV29-1|NA|many|TRBJ2-3
CSVEGVSSPDTQYF
>TRBV7-2|NA|many|TRBJ1-3
CASSLAAQGSGNTIYF
>TRBV6-5|NA|many|TRBJ2-2
CASSYGQAGGELFF